What follows describes a single T cell receptor (beta chain). This sample is part of a study of blood T cell repertoires in COVID-19. Study-wide background: Samples taken during acute and convalescent COVID-19 were collected in the United States, Italy and Spain. PBMCs, B-cell-depleted T cells, or T cells were the source of the cDNA or gDNA that made up the material.

Original processing notes: Using reference gene primer amplification, nucleated cell counts were estimated. TCRdb's table, derived via immunoSEQ multiplex PCR, lists solely in-frame clones and lacks some. V and J calls and clone size are copied from that table; D and trimming were computed from the DNA. The sample holds about 120,000 clones, around 85% seen once. The junction had 11 bases not matched to a gene; V was cut back by 2 bases and J by 4 bases. Germline V gives CDR1 SGHNT, CDR2 YYREEE (reference sequence). This CDR3 has 16 amino acids. The sequencing input was peripheral blood. The clonotype originates from a man between 65 and 79 years old who had recovered from COVID-19. The gene calls are TRBV5-4 and TRBJ2-7; 8 nucleotides align to TRBD1. The DNA for the CDR3 is TGTGCCAGCAGCTTAATTGGCAGGGGGCAGGGTTACGAGCAGTACTTC. Amino acid sequence: CASSLIGRGQGYEQYF.